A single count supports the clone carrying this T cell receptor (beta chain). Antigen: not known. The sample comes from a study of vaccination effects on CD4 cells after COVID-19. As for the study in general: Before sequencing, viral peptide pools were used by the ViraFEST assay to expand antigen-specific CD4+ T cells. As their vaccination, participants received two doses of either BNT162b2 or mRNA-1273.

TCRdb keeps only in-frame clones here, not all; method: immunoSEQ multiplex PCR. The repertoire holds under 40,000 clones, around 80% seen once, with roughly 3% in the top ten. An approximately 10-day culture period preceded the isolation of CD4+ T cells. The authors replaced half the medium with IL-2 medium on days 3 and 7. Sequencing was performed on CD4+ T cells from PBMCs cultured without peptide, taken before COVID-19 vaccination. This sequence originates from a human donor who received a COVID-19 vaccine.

The chain's CDR3 is CASSADRNQETQYF. DNA for the CDR3: TGTGCCAGCAGCGCGGACAGGAACCAAGAGACCCAGTACTTC. This chain links TRBV28 with TRBJ2-5; the match to TRBD1 covers 7 bases. The V and J ends lost 6 bases and 0 bases, in that order; junction bases with no gene match: 4. The germline V gene encodes CDR1 MDHEN and CDR2 SYDVKM. This CDR3 has 14 amino acids.